This T cell receptor beta chain was identified during a study of T-cell memory formation after mild COVID-19. Findings of the study overall: While clones contracting from day 15 to 85 were balanced between CD4 and CD8, later expanders leaned CD4+. Cross-reactive memory appears to have joined, as suggested by some responding clones showing up in pre-infection memory.

A word on this clonotype: What it binds is unknown.

One entry per CDR3 protein, called by TCRdb with MiXCR from the 5' RACE reads. This table has about 340,000 distinct CDR3 sequences, around 21% appearing once. V dropped 6 bases and J dropped 2 bases, with 17 bases sitting between them. CDR1 and CDR2 (germline): MNHEY, SVGAGI. The CDR3 spans 15 residues. The rearrangement links TRBV6-5 to TRBJ2-7, with D perhaps TRBD2 (6 bases). This clonotype was sampled from an adult woman who had mild COVID-19 (a few samples of this study predate the infection). Cell type and time point are not known. Sequencing was done on a sample of PBMCs or a T cell subset sorted from them (not recorded which). DNA of the CDR3: TGTGCCAGCAGCCCCCGAGTAGCGGACCCCTACGAGCAGTACTTC. Translation gives CASSPRVADPYEQYF.